A selection of T cell receptor beta chains follows, all from one sample in a study of T cell responses to AZD1222 COVID-19 vaccine. This table comes from immunoSEQ multiplex PCR, and its TCRdb copy is limited to in-frame clones, with some not included. Among about 120,000 clones, 80% to 90% were seen once, and the ten largest hold 3.5% to 5%. The specimen was peripheral blood, collected on day 0 of MenACWY control vaccination. The receptors originated from an adult in good health. The CDR3 runs from the conserved cysteine through the conserved F or W. Each record gives: clone size, J gene, V gene, D gene, CDR3 protein, CDR3 DNA. The D gene is left open where the match is weak. The listing skips clone size in some rows; elsewhere it reads once, few, many or a size class.

-,TRBJ2-1,TRBV3-1/TRBV3-2,TRBD2,CVSSGGYYNEQFF,TGTGTGAGTAGCGGGGGATACTACAATGAGCAGTTCTTC
-,TRBJ2-1,TRBV29-1,-,CSVEGGRNEQFF,TGCAGCGTTGAAGGGGGGCGAAATGAGCAGTTCTTC
-,TRBJ2-1,TRBV10-3,-,CAISDLNNEQFF,TGTGCCATCAGTGACTTGAACAATGAGCAGTTCTTC
-,TRBJ1-4,TRBV7-8,-,CASSDRFATNEKLFF,TGTGCCAGCAGTGATCGGTTTGCAACTAATGAAAAACTGTTTTTT
few,TRBJ2-1,TRBV18,-,CASSLVDSHEQFF,TGTGCCAGCTCGCTCGTGGACAGCCATGAGCAGTTCTTC
-,TRBJ1-5,TRBV28,TRBD1,CASSLAGQGRNQPQHF,TGTGCCAGCAGTTTGGCTGGACAGGGGAGAAATCAGCCCCAGCATTTT
-,TRBJ1-1,TRBV19,TRBD1,CASSSHRGTEAFF,TGTGCCAGTAGTAGCCACAGGGGAACTGAAGCTTTCTTT
-,TRBJ1-1,TRBV4-1,-,CASSQEPAMNTEAFF,TGCGCCAGCAGCCAAGAACCAGCGATGAACACTGAAGCTTTCTTT
-,TRBJ1-2,TRBV28,-,CASSLVVLTNYGYTF,TGTGCCAGCAGTTTAGTTGTGTTAACTAACTATGGCTACACCTTC
-,TRBJ2-1,TRBV11-2,-,CASSSVFGQEQFF,TGTGCCAGCAGCTCAGTTTTTGGACAGGAGCAGTTCTTC
-,TRBJ2-1,TRBV14,-,CASSQDYLSKPSSSYNEQFF,TGTGCCAGCAGCCAAGATTACCTTTCCAAGCCTTCAAGCTCCTACAATGAGCAGTTCTTC
once,TRBJ1-3,TRBV9,-,CASNPGVGNTIYF,TGTGCCAGCAACCCAGGGGTTGGAAACACCATATATTTT
-,TRBJ1-6,TRBV5-6,TRBD1,CASSFLDRVETNSPLHF,TGTGCCAGCAGCTTCCTGGACAGGGTAGAAACTAATTCACCCCTCCACTTT
-,TRBJ2-1,TRBV4-3,-,CASSQASYNEQFF,TGCGCCAGCAGCCAGGCCTCCTACAATGAGCAGTTCTTC
few,TRBJ2-1,TRBV9,-,CASSLFDNEQFF,TGTGCCAGCAGCCTTTTTGACAATGAGCAGTTCTTC
-,TRBJ2-3,TRBV11-3,-,CASSVGETSTDTQYF,TGTGCCAGCAGCGTAGGAGAAACTAGCACAGATACGCAGTATTTT
-,TRBJ1-3,TRBV15,-,CATSRDLLLGNTIYF,TGTGCCACCAGCAGAGATCTGTTGCTTGGAAACACCATATATTTT
-,TRBJ1-1,TRBV28,TRBD1,CASSSTGSPGGTEAFF,TGTGCCAGCAGTTCGACAGGTTCCCCAGGGGGGACTGAAGCTTTCTTT